The 29 T cell receptor beta chains in this list originate from one sample, sequenced in a study of cytomegalovirus exposure and HLA in healthy donors. PCR primers comprised 60 Vbeta and 13 Jbeta primers. Sequencing used immunoSEQ multiplex PCR; TCRdb keeps in-frame clones, though not all of them. In the table there are more than 200,000 clones, 70% to 90% of which are singletons. Specimen: PBMCs. Receptors originate from a human donor in good health.

This clone occurred once. For the CDR3, the DNA is TGTGCCAGCAGAAGAAGAGGCCACAATCAGCCCCAGCATTTT. As protein: CASRRRGHNQPQHF. J is TRBJ1-5 and V is TRBV28; D is ambiguous. The germline V gene has CDR1 MDHEN and CDR2 SYDVKM. The CDR3 spans 14 residues. V lost 6 bases and J 3 bases, leaving 12 bases between the germline ends.

CDR3 bases: TGTGCCAGCAGTTTGAGACAGAACACTGAAGCTTTCTTT. Protein product: CASSLRQNTEAFF. The gene calls are TRBV6-5 and TRBJ1-1; D gene unclear. The V gene's germline CDR1 is MNHEY and CDR2 SVGAGI. This CDR3 spans 13 amino acids. V was trimmed by 4 bases and J by 1 base, leaving 7 bases between them.

V gene TRBV6-6 combines with J gene TRBJ1-4; D unclear. CDR1 is MNHNY, CDR2 SVGAGI, per germline (reference sequence). This CDR3 contains 13 residues. V was clipped by 6 bases and J by 4 bases, with 9 bases between them. The DNA of the CDR3 is TGTGCCAGCAGGCCGGGTCATAATGAAAAACTGTTTTTT. Translating it yields CASRPGHNEKLFF.

V and J are TRBV5-1 and TRBJ2-5; 7 nucleotides match TRBD2. The DNA end is more similar to TRBJ2-7, so the J call may be wrong. The length of the CDR3 is 18 residues. Germline values: CDR1 SGHRS, CDR2 YFSETQ. The CDR3 sequence is CASSLQGVARGSSYEQYF. The CDR3 DNA sequence: TGCGCCAGCAGCTTGCAGGGTGTCGCGCGCGGGAGCTCCTACGAGCAGTACTTC.

The chain joins TRBV7-2 to TRBJ2-3; D remains ambiguous. The CDR3 loop spans 13 amino acids. Looked up from germline, CDR1 is SGHTA and CDR2 is FQGNSA. V lost 3 bases and J 2 bases, leaving 6 bases between the germline ends. DNA of the CDR3: TGTGCCAGCAGCTTCCCCAACACAGATACGCAGTATTTT. Amino acid sequence: CASSFPNTDTQYF.

This sequence joins TRBV30 and TRBJ2-7; no definite D call. V gave up 4 bases and J gave up 1 base, with 14 bases separating them. Germline CDR1 and CDR2: GTSNPN and SVGIG (reference sequence). The length of the CDR3 is 14 residues. The CDR3: CAWNFQSASYEQYF. CDR3 nucleotides: TGTGCCTGGAATTTCCAGTCTGCATCCTACGAGCAGTACTTC.

This clone has just a few counts. The chain couples TRBV30 to TRBJ1-5; 9 nucleotides align to TRBD1. Trimming at V came to 3 bases and at J to 9 bases, leaving 3 bases not matched to a gene. The CDR3 is made up of 12 amino acids. Germline V CDR1 and CDR2: GTSNPN, SVGIG (reference sequence). The CDR3 nucleotides are TGTGCCTGGAGGGGACAGGGAGGGCCCCAGCATTTT. It translates to CAWRGQGGPQHF.

The J gene is TRBJ1-3, the V gene TRBV19; D call uncertain. Germline CDR1 and CDR2: LNHDA and SQIVND (reference sequence). V lost 3 bases and J 4 bases, leaving 13 bases between the germline ends. The CDR3 extends over 15 amino acids. CDR3 DNA sequence: TGTGCCAGTAGTATTGGGCAGGTCCACGGAAACACCATATATTTT. Protein product: CASSIGQVHGNTIYF. Based on the CDR3 plus reference TRBV19 and TRBJ1-3, the full variable domain is DGGITQSPKYLFRKEGQNVTLSCEQNLNHDAMYWYRQDPGQGLRLIYYSQIVNDFQKGDIAEGYSVSREKKESFPLTVTSAQKNPTAFYLCASSIGQVHGNTIYFGEGSWLTVV.

This rearrangement joins TRBV4-1 to TRBJ2-1, with D tentatively TRBD1 (6 bases). Trimming stripped 0 bases from V and 10 bases from J, with 10 bases between. From germline, CDR1 is MGHRA and CDR2 YSYEKL. The CDR3 extends over 13 amino acids. CDR3 in amino acids: CASSQDRDIEQFF. CDR3 coding DNA: TGCGCCAGCAGCCAAGATAGGGACATCGAGCAGTTCTTC.

J is TRBJ1-5 and V is TRBV4-1; 7 bases align to TRBD1. The CDR3 runs to 16 residues. V lost 0 bases and J lost 6; bases outside the gene matches: 8. Germline CDR1 reads MGHRA; CDR2 reads YSYEKL. The CDR3 region is CASSQDTDRSSQPQHF. CDR3 sequence (DNA): TGCGCCAGCAGCCAAGATACGGACAGGTCAAGTCAGCCCCAGCATTTT.

In its sample, this clone was seen once. This CDR3 reads CATSRHPGTGTQETQYF. CDR3 coding DNA: TGTGCCACCAGCAGACATCCCGGGACAGGGACCCAAGAGACCCAGTACTTC. The chain has TRBV15 and TRBJ2-5; 9 nucleotides agree with TRBD1. Germline V gene lookup returns CDR1 LNHNV and CDR2 YYDKDF (reference sequence). This CDR3 has 17 amino acids. The V gene end was trimmed by 2 bases and the J gene end by 1 base; junction bases not matched to a gene: 8. Filled out from reference TRBV15 and TRBJ2-5, the complete variable domain reads DAMVIQNPRYQVTQFGKPVTLSCSQTLNHNVMYWYQQKSSQAPKLLFHYYDKDFNNEADTPDNFQSRRPNTSFCFLDIRSPGLGDTAMYLCATSRHPGTGTQETQYFGPGTRLLVL.

This clone came up once. This chain connects TRBV7-8 to TRBJ1-1; 7 bases fit TRBD1. Trimming removed 4 bases from V and 6 bases from J; junction bases left unmatched: 5. The germline V gene encodes CDR1 SGHVS and CDR2 FQNEAQ. The CDR3 runs 13 residues. DNA for the CDR3: TGTGCCAGCAGCTGGGACAGTGAGGCTGAAGCTTTCTTT. Protein sequence: CASSWDSEAEAFF.

This clone was seen once. The chain links TRBV7-9 to TRBJ1-2; D possibly corresponds to TRBD1 (6 bases). V lost 2 bases to trimming and J lost 1 base, with 11 bases between them. This CDR3 comprises 15 residues. Germline CDR1 is SEHNR and CDR2 is FQNEAQ (reference sequence). Here the CDR3 reads CASSLNRASNYGYTF. The DNA for the CDR3 is TGTGCCAGCAGCTTAAACAGGGCAAGTAACTATGGCTACACCTTC.

The chain has TRBV13 and TRBJ1-1; 7 positions match TRBD1. This CDR3 comprises 15 residues. Germline trimming cut 5 bases from V and 5 bases from J; bases unmatched to any gene: 11. Germline V gene sequence: CDR1 PRHDT, CDR2 FYEKMQ (reference sequence). CDR3 sequence reads: CASSLLGGGRTEAFF. DNA of the CDR3: TGTGCCAGCAGCCTTCTCGGAGGGGGCAGAACTGAAGCTTTCTTT. Drawing the rest from reference TRBV13 and TRBJ1-1, the complete variable domain is AAGVIQSPRHLIKEKRETATLKCYPIPRHDTVYWYQQGPGQDPQFLISFYEKMQSDKGSIPDRFSAQQFSDYHSELNMSSLELGDSALYFCASSLLGGGRTEAFFGQGTRLTVV.

As DNA, the CDR3 is TGTGCCAGCTCCGACAGGGGGCTAGTAGCTTTCTTT. As protein: CASSDRGLVAFF. The J gene is TRBJ1-1, the V gene TRBV11-3; the match to TRBD1 covers 10 bases. Germline CDR1 SGHNT, CDR2 YENEEA. The junction had 7 bases not matched to a gene; V was cut back by 8 bases and J by 10 bases. The CDR3 spans 12 residues. The full variable domain, completed using reference TRBV11-3 and TRBJ1-1, is EAGVVQSPRYKIIEKKQPVAFWCNPISGHNTLYWYLQNLGQGPELLIRYENEEAVDDSQLPKDRFSAERLKGVDSTLKIQPAELGDSAVYLCASSDRGLVAFFGQGTRLTVV.

This chain links TRBV6-1 with TRBJ1-2; 8 positions agree with TRBD1. The CDR3 runs 13 residues. After removal of 10 bases from V and 4 bases from J, the junction contained 8 bases not matched to a gene. Germline V gene data show CDR1 as MNHNS and CDR2 as SASEGT. The CDR3 reads CATHTGTGYGYTF. CDR3 bases: TGTGCCACTCATACCGGGACAGGCTATGGCTACACCTTC.

Remarks on this clone: The same CDR3 can be traced to other DNA sequences in this sample. The V call is TRBV18, the J call TRBJ2-7; perhaps TRBD1 as D (5 bases). The CDR3 totals 13 residues. Germline V CDR1 and CDR2: KGHSH, LQKENI. Trimming shortened V by 0 bases and J by 3 bases, and 6 bases separated the two germline ends. CDR3 loop: CASSPPQGYEQYF. The DNA of the CDR3 is TGTGCCAGCTCACCACCGCAGGGCTACGAGCAGTACTTC. The full variable domain, completed using reference TRBV18 and TRBJ2-7, is NAGVMQNPRHLVRRRGQEARLRCSPMKGHSHVYWYRQLPEEGLKFMVYLQKENIIDESGMPKERFSAEFPKEGPSILRIQQVVRGDSAAYFCASSPPQGYEQYFGPGTRLTVT.

The chain has TRBV19 and TRBJ1-5; the match to TRBD1 covers 9 bases. J lost 4 bases, V lost 10 bases, and 5 bases had no gene match. The CDR3 is made up of 13 amino acids. Germline assignment: CDR1 LNHDA and CDR2 SQIVND (reference sequence). CDR3 sequence: CATSGTGNQPQHF. The CDR3 DNA reads as TGTGCCACGTCCGGGACAGGGAATCAGCCCCAGCATTTT.

This clone appeared a single time. The chain uses TRBV6-6 and TRBJ2-2; TRBD1 agrees at 7 bases. This CDR3 comprises 14 residues. Germline assignment: CDR1 MNHNY and CDR2 SVGAGI (reference sequence). Trimming cost V 5 bases and J 5 bases; bases outside gene matches: 5. CDR3 nucleotides: TGTGCCAGCAGTACCGGGACAGCGACCGGGGAGCTGTTTTTT. Translating it yields CASSTGTATGELFF.

This chain uses TRBV11-1 with TRBJ2-5; 10 bases align to TRBD1. Per germline, CDR1 SGHAT and CDR2 FQDESV (reference sequence). Trimming removed 3 bases from V and 4 bases from J; junction bases left unmatched: 11. This CDR3 spans 17 amino acids. In DNA, the CDR3 is TGTGCCAGCAGCTTCCGGGACAGGGGTGAGGCGGGAGAGACCCAGTACTTC. Its translation is CASSFRDRGEAGETQYF.

The count of this clone is one. The chain links TRBV9 to TRBJ2-7; D gene uncertain. Trimming removed 0 bases at V and 5 bases at J, with 15 bases between. Germline lookup yields CDR1 SGDLS and CDR2 YYNGEE. CDR3 length equals 15 residues. The CDR3 DNA reads TGTGCCAGCAGCGTAGGTGAAGCTGATTCCCACGAGCAGTACTTC. It encodes CASSVGEADSHEQYF.

This sequence joins TRBV9 and TRBJ2-7; a weak D match, TRBD1 (6 bases). Germline CDR1 and CDR2: SGDLS and YYNGEE. This CDR3 region has 14 residues. V dropped 0 bases and J dropped 3 bases, with 10 bases sitting between them. The CDR3 region is CASSVGQDGYEQYF. CDR3 nucleotide sequence: TGTGCCAGCAGCGTAGGACAGGACGGCTACGAGCAGTACTTC.

This chain joins TRBV7-8 and TRBJ2-3, with a weak D call TRBD2 (5 bases). Deletions cut 2 bases from V and 0 bases from J, with 12 bases between. This CDR3 contains 16 residues. Germline V lookup: CDR1 SGHVS, CDR2 FQNEAQ. The CDR3 here is CASSLLKRMSTDTQYF. The CDR3 coding sequence is TGTGCCAGCAGCTTACTCAAGCGGATGAGCACAGATACGCAGTATTTT.

Turning to this clone: Other DNA sequences in the same sample also yield this CDR3. This chain uses TRBV4-1 with TRBJ1-1, with 12 bases matching TRBD1. The V gene end was trimmed by 4 bases and the J gene end by 6 bases; junction bases not matched to a gene: 12. CDR1 MGHRA and CDR2 YSYEKL come from the germline V gene. The CDR3 is 17 residues long. CDR3 residues: CASSRMPGQGASAEAFF. For the CDR3, the DNA is TGCGCCAGCAGCCGGATGCCGGGACAGGGGGCGTCCGCTGAAGCTTTCTTT.

This clone was recorded only once. This chain connects TRBV7-9 to TRBJ2-3, with no clear D. The CDR3 contains 15 residues. CDR1 and CDR2 from the germline V gene are SEHNR and FQNEAQ (reference sequence). V was cut by 8 bases and J by 2 bases, with 17 bases left in between. The CDR3 loop is CASGTVGLFTDTQYF. The CDR3, as DNA: TGTGCCAGCGGCACAGTAGGCCTCTTCACAGATACGCAGTATTTT.

CDR3 bases: TGTGCCAGCAGCTTAGAGCGGAGGACTAATGAAAAACTGTTTTTT. This codes for CASSLERRTNEKLFF. The genes are TRBV11-2 and TRBJ1-4; D unresolved. Germline-derived CDR1 and CDR2 are SGHAT and FQNNGV. The CDR3 runs 15 residues. Trimming left V 0 bases short and J 2 bases short, with 7 bases between. The variable domain in full, with the rest retrieved from reference TRBV11-2 and TRBJ1-4, is EAGVAQSPRYKIIEKRQSVAFWCNPISGHATLYWYQQILGQGPKLLIQFQNNGVVDDSQLPKDRFSAERLKGVDSTLKIQPAKLEDSAVYLCASSLERRTNEKLFFGSGTQLSVL.

The chain combines TRBV9 with TRBJ2-3, with TRBD1 matching 7 bases. After removal of 0 bases from V and 1 base from J, the junction contained 5 bases not matched to a gene. The CDR3 extends over 16 amino acids. From germline, CDR1 is SGDLS and CDR2 YYNGEE. The CDR3: CASSVGLTGRTDTQYF. CDR3 nucleotide sequence: TGTGCCAGCAGCGTAGGTTTGACAGGGCGCACAGATACGCAGTATTTT.

The V gene is TRBV7-2, the J gene TRBJ2-1, with 7 bases identical to TRBD2. Trimming took 5 bases from V and 0 from J; bases not matched to a gene: 7. Per germline, CDR1 SGHTA and CDR2 FQGNSA. This CDR3 comprises 16 residues. The CDR3 is CASSRPSGGSYNEQFF. CDR3 bases: TGTGCCAGCAGCCGCCCCTCGGGGGGCTCCTACAATGAGCAGTTCTTC.

The chain employs TRBV6-6 and TRBJ2-7; 11 nucleotides match TRBD2. Looked up from germline, CDR1 is MNHNY and CDR2 is SVGAGI (reference sequence). This CDR3 comprises 14 residues. J gave up 5 bases and V 0 bases, and 0 bases lay outside the gene matches. Here the CDR3 reads CASSYSGLADEQYF. The DNA of the CDR3 is TGTGCCAGCAGTTACTCGGGACTAGCGGACGAGCAGTACTTC.